The entry that follows covers one TCR beta chain sequence. Ten or more counts support this clone. Its target antigen remains unknown. No much larger clone exists at a distance of one base, and base qualities are not known. The sample originates from a study of T cells after posttransplantation cyclophosphamide (dated by TCRdb to about 2016). About the study as a whole: T cell repertoire reconstitution was tracked by TRB sequencing after myeloablative bone marrow transplantation in which posttransplantation cyclophosphamide was used as GVHD prophylaxis. Antigen receptor sequencing covered samples from 30 to 40 PTCy-treated patients and fewer than 20 of their related bone marrow donors. Blood from all 30 or so PTCy patients who had 1-year posttransplant specimens underwent TRB sequencing. Up to roughly 3 additional blood samples from 2 to 5.2 years after transplant were also TRB-sequenced in 3 patients, as was pretransplant blood from 4 patients. TRA and TRB clonality were tightly correlated in about ten samples, so subsequent TCR analyses focused on TRB only. Public TRB sequences were compared against a database of over 3,000 sequences linked to responses to pathogens, tumor antigens, self-antigens and alloantigens. Beyond this particular receptor, the publication reports: Across the roughly 48 patients, TRB clonality was highly associated with recipient CMV seropositivity and CMV reactivation, and diversity with PTCy was similar to that in the CNI/methotrexate controls. At 1-2 months, donor-recipient similarity was low but rose over the first year, and the later blood repertoires were often dominated by donor CD8+ memory clones. The TRB repertoires of T cells infiltrating skin or GI tract showed only limited overlap with the TRB repertoires of T cells in blood.

TRB sequencing was run on genomic DNA with either the immunoSEQ assay at survey resolution or the hsTCRB kit. In the authors' own workflow: The immunoSEQ software was used for initial read processing, and the LymphoSeq R package was used for repertoire analyses. For each TRB dataset, clonality was calculated as 1 minus normalized Shannon entropy, and the Gini coefficient was computed as well. To infer phenotypes in unsorted samples, TRB sequences from sorted subsets of the recipient or donor were mapped onto the unsorted samples of the same recipient. TCRdb took over this immuneACCESS table, retaining in-frame rearrangements with V and J assigned. Such tables are incomplete; in checked studies, under half of the missing clones stem from an unresolved V gene, and the remainder is unexplained. That table supplies the V and J calls and clone size; D and trimming were determined from the DNA. Here the sample lists 30,000 to 35,000 clones, none seen once only. 6% to 8.5% of the sample lies in the top ten.

The V end loses 2 bases and the J end loses 9 bases, and a stretch of 16 bases separates them. The CDR3 measures 15 amino acids from cysteine to phenylalanine. Left in the record is the CDR3 DNA by itself, 45 bases read in frame from the first base. From a lookup of the germline V gene, CDR1 and CDR2 are KGHDR and SFDVKD. Related bone marrow donors provided peripheral blood samples on the day of marrow donation. Mononuclear cells from peripheral blood and bone marrow were separated by Ficoll-Hypaque density centrifugation and then cryopreserved. The chain uses TRBV24-1 and TRBJ1-5; there is no confident call for the D gene. The sequence came from a woman in her forties or fifties in good health and a related stem cell transplant donor. Sequenced material: PBMCs. The CDR3 region: CATSDSTGDQRPQHF. The nucleotide sequence is given as TGTGCCACCAGTGATTCGACCGGGGATCAAAGGCCCCAGCATTTT.